This TCR beta chain was captured by sequencing in a study of Ad26.COV2.S vaccination and SARS-CoV-2 variants. Worth noting for this clone: Its matching antigen is unknown.

The assay was immunoSEQ multiplex PCR, and TCRdb's table has in-frame clones only and misses some. The sample holds around 300,000 clones, around 88% seen once. Noted treatment: around 19 received Ad26.COV2.S at low or high dose, single or two shots; about 5 received placebo; per-sample allocation not given. Sampling happened 63 days after the first vaccine or placebo injection. An Ad26 vector that expressed Wuhan-strain SARS-CoV-2 spike constituted the vaccine. Overall study findings and caveats: TCR breadth and depth estimates may have understated total T cell responses.

This material consisted of peripheral blood, taken in a trial of Ad26.COV2.S vaccine versus placebo. This clonotype was obtained from a person aged 18-65 years who received the Ad26.COV2.S COVID-19 vaccine or a placebo.

This CDR3 reads CASSPRANSEQFF. The CDR3 DNA is TGTGCCAGCAGTCCCCGCGCAAATAGTGAGCAGTTCTTC. The rearrangement uses TRBV12-3 or TRBV12-4 and TRBJ2-1; D uncertain. The CDR3 totals 13 residues. Trimming cost V 5 bases and J 9 bases, with 14 bases left between them.